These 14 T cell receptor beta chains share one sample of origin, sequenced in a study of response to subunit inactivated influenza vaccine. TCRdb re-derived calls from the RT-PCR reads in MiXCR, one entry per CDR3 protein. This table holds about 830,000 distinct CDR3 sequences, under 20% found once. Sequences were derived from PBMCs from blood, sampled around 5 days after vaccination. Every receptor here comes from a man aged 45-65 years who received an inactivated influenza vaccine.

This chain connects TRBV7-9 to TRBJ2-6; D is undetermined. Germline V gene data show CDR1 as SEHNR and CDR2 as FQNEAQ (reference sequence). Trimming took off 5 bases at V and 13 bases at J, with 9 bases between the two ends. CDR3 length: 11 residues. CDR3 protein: CASSIRRVLTF. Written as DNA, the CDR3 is TGTGCCAGCAGCATACGCAGGGTCCTGACTTTC.

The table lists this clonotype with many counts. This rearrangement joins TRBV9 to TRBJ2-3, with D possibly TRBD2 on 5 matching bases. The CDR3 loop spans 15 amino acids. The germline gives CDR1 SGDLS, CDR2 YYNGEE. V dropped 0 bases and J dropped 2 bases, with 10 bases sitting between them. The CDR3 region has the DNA TGTGCCAGCAGCGTAGGTCTAGCAAACACAGATACGCAGTATTTT. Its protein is CASSVGLANTDTQYF.

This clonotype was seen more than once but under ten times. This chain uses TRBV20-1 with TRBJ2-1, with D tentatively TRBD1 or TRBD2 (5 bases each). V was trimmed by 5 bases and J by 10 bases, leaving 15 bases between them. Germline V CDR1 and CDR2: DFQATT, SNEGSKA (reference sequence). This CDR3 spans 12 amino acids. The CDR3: CSAHGASGEQFF. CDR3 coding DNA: TGCAGTGCTCACGGGGCCTCGGGGGAGCAGTTCTTC.

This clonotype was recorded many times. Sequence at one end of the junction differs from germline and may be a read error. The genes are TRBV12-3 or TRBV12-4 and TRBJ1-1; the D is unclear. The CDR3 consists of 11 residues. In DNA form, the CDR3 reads TGTGCCAGCAGTCTAAACAGTGAAGCTTTCTTT. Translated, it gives CASSLNSEAFF.

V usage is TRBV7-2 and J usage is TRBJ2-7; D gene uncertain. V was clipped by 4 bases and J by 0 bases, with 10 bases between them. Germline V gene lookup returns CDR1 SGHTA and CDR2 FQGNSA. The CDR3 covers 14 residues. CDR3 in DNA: TGTGCCAGCAGCTCTCGGTTTTACTCCTACGAGCAGTACTTC. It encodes CASSSRFYSYEQYF.

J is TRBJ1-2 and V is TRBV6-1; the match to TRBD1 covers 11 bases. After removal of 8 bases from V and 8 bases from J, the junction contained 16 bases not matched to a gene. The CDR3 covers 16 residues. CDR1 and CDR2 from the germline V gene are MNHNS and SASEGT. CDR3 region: CASVEKPGQGVYGYTF. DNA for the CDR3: TGTGCCAGCGTAGAGAAGCCGGGACAGGGGGTTTACGGCTACACCTTC.

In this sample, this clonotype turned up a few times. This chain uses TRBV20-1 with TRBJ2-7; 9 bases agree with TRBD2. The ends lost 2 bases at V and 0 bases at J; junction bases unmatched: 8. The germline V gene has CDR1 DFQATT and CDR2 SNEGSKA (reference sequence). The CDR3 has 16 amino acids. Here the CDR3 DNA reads TGCAGTGCTAGACGACTGACTAGCGGTCTCTCCTACGAGCAGTACTTC. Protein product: CSARRLTSGLSYEQYF.

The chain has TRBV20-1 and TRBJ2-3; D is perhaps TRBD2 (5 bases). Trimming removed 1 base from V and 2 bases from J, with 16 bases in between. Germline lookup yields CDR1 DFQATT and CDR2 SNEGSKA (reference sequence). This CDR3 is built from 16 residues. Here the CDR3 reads CSARATPLATTDTQYF. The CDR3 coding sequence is TGCAGTGCTAGAGCGACCCCTCTAGCCACCACAGATACGCAGTATTTT.

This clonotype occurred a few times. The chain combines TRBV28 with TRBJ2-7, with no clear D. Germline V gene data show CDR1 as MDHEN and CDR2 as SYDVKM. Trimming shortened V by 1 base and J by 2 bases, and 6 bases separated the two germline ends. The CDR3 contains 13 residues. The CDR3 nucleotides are TGTGCCAGCAGTTTATCCCAAGCCTACGAGCAGTACTTC. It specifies CASSLSQAYEQYF.

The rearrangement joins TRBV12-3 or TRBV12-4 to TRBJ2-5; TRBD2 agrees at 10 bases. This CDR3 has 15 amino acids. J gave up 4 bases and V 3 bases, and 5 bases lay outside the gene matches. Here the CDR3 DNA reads TGTGCCAGCAGTTTGAGGGGACTAGCGTCAGAGACCCAGTACTTC. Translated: CASSLRGLASETQYF.

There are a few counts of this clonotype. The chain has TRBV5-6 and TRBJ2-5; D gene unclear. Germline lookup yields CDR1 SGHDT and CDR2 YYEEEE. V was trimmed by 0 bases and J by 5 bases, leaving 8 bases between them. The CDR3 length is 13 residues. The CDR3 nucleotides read TGTGCCAGCAGCTTGGCGAGCCTTGAGACCCAGTACTTC. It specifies CASSLASLETQYF.

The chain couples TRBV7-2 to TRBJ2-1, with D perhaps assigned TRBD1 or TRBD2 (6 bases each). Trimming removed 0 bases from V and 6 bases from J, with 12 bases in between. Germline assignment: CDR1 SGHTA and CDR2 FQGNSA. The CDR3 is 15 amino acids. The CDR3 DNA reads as TGTGCCAGCAGCTTAGCGTTCGGGGGCCCCAATGAGCAGTTCTTC. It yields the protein CASSLAFGGPNEQFF. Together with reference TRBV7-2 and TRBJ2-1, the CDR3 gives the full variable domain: GAGVSQSPSNKVTEKGKDVELRCDPISGHTALYWYRQSLGQGLEFLIYFQGNSAPDKSGLPSDRFSAERTGGSVSTLTIQRTQQEDSAVYLCASSLAFGGPNEQFFGPGTRLTVL.

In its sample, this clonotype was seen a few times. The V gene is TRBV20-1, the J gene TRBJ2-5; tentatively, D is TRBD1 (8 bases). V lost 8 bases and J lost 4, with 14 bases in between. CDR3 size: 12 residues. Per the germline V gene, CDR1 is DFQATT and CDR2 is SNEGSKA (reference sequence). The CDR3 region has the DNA TGCAGTACCTACAGGGGGGGAGAGACCCAGTACTTC. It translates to CSTYRGGETQYF.

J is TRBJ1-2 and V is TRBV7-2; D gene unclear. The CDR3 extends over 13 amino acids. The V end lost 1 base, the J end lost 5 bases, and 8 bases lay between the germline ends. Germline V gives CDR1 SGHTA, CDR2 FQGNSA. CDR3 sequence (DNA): TGTGCCAGCAGCTTAGTAGAGTATTATGGCTACACCTTC. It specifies CASSLVEYYGYTF. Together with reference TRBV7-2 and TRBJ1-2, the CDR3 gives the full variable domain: GAGVSQSPSNKVTEKGKDVELRCDPISGHTALYWYRQSLGQGLEFLIYFQGNSAPDKSGLPSDRFSAERTGGSVSTLTIQRTQQEDSAVYLCASSLVEYYGYTFGSGTRLTVV.